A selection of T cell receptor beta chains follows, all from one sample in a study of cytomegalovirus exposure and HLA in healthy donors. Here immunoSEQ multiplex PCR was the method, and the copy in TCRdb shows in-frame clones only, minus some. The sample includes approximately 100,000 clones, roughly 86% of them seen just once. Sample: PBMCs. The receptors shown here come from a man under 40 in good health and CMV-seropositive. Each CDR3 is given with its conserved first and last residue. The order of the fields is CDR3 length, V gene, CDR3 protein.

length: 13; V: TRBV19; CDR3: CATRDRAGNEQFF
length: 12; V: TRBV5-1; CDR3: CASSPDRYGYTF
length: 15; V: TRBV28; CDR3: CASSLAGGPVNEQFF
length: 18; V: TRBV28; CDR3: CASSPRPWTRKNTGELFF
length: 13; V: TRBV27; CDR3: CASRPNSQETQYF
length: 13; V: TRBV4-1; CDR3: CASSQETRYEQYF
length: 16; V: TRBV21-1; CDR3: CASSKGNGTENTEAFF
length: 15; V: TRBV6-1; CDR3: CAGRTPGPSYNEQFF
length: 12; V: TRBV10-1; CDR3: CASSAGSSPLHF
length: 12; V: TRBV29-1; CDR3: CSVERGSDEQYF
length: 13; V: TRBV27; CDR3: CASSYGGYNEQFF
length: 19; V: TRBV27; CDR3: CASSGWGQTKGPWPYEQYF
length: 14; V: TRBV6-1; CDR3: CASNAREGRYEQYF
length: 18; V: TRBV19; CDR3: CASSTRLAGWEIQETQYF
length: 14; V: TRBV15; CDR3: CATTRGESTDTQYF
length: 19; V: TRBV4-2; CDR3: CASSQDGTSGRSVPYEQYF
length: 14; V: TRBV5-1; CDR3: CASSLVVFSYEQYF
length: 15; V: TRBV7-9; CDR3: CASSLRGQGIYEQYF
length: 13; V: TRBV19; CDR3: CASSIGGQETQYF
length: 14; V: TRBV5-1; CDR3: CASTPGSWLDGYTF
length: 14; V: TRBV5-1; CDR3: CASSAKQNTGELFF
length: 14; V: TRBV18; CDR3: CASSPQRAGNEQFF
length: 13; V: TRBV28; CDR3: CASNIRGSYEQYF
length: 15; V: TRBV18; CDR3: CASSPPARGDGELFF
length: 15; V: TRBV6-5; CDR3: CASSRLAGNTGELFF
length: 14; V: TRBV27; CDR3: CASLRQGLHNEQFF
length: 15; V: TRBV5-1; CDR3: CASSLGSGGIETQYF
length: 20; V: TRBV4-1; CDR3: CASSQGFASSTGQGRKTQYF
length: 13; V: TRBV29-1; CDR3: CSVQRAEQETQYF
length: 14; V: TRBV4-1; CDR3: CASREDRGSYEQYF
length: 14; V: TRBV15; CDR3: CATRALGGNQPQHF
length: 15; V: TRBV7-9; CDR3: CASSQGGPGANVLTF
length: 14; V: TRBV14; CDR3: CASSRGSYTGELFF
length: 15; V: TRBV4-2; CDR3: CASSQDRQSTDTQYF
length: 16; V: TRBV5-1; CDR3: CASRSGSGQSYNEQFF